Listed here is a single T cell receptor (beta chain). This entry belongs to a study of blood T cell repertoires in COVID-19. Study-level information: COVID-19 samples, acute and convalescent, were from the United States, Italy and Spain. Nucleic acid was either cDNA or gDNA, and it came from T cells, B-cell-depleted T cells, or PBMCs.

Per the original data handling: By means of reference gene primer amplification, nucleated cell counts were estimated. The repertoire was sequenced with immunoSEQ multiplex PCR; TCRdb's copy has only in-frame clones and lacks some. D and trimming come from the DNA, and the V and J calls and clone size come from that table. This sample yields tens of thousands of clones, of which 74% are seen a single time; just over 2.5% belongs to the top ten. The V end lost 4 bases, the J end lost 5 bases, and 12 bases lay between the germline ends. CDR1 SGHNT and CDR2 YYREEE come from the germline V gene (reference sequence). The CDR3 loop spans 13 amino acids.

Material: peripheral blood. The J gene is TRBJ1-1, the V gene TRBV5-4; possible D gene TRBD1, 5 bases. The source of this sequence is a human donor with acute or convalescent COVID-19. The donor label of this sample is uncertain. Written as DNA, the CDR3 is TGTGCCAGCAGCGTGACGGGGGGGACTGAAGCTTTCTTT. It is translated as CASSVTGGTEAFF.